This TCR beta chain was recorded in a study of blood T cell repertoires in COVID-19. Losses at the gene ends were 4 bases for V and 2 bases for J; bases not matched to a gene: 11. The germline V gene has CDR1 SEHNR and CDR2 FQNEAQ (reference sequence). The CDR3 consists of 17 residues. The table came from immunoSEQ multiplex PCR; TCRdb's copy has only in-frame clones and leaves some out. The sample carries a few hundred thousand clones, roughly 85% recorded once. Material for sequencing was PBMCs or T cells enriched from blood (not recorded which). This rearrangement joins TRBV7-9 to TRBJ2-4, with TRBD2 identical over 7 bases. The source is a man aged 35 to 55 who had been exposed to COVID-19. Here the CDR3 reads CASSSPGRERSKNIQYF. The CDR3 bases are TGTGCCAGCAGCTCCCCGGGGAGGGAGCGGTCCAAAAACATTCAGTACTTC.